The 28 T cell receptor beta chains reported below all come from one sample, sequenced in a study of T-cell reconstitution after alpha-beta-depleted transplantation in children. The authors prepared the TCRbeta library with unique molecular identifiers. TCRdb redid the calling of the PCR reads with MiXCR, one entry per CDR3 protein. The data hold about 200,000 distinct CDR3 sequences, with 5% to 6.5% observed a single time. Sequencing was performed on PBMCs, taken before TCRalphabeta/CD19-depleted stem cell transplant. The source of these receptors is a girl younger than two with combined immunodeficiency, due to receive a stem cell transplant.

The chain links TRBV20-1 to TRBJ2-1; D unresolved. With 6 bases removed from V and 8 bases from J, the gap between germline ends came to 14 bases. The CDR3 extends over 12 amino acids. Germline values: CDR1 DFQATT, CDR2 SNEGSKA (reference sequence). The CDR3: CSALLRWDEQFF. The CDR3 DNA sequence: TGCAGTGCCCTACTTCGGTGGGATGAGCAGTTCTTC.

This clonotype showed up many times. DNA of the CDR3: TGTGCCAGCACCAGCTCCTACGAGCAGTACTTC. Translating gives CASTSSYEQYF. V and J are TRBV7-9 and TRBJ2-7; D remains ambiguous. V was trimmed by 7 bases and J by 0 bases, leaving 4 bases between them. Germline loops: CDR1 SEHNR, CDR2 FQNEAQ (reference sequence). The CDR3 totals 11 residues.

This clonotype was counted a few times. J is TRBJ2-1 and V is TRBV7-9; 12 nucleotides align to TRBD2. The CDR3 loop spans 15 amino acids. The germline gives CDR1 SEHNR, CDR2 FQNEAQ (reference sequence). V shed 4 bases and J 3 bases; nucleotides not matched to a gene: 1. CDR3 nucleotide sequence: TGTGCCAGCAGCTGGACTAGCGGGGTCTACAATGAGCAGTTCTTC. Residues: CASSWTSGVYNEQFF.

This clonotype was detected ten times or more. The CDR3 DNA reads TGTGCCAGCAGTTTAACTCACAGCGTCAGTCAGCCCCAGCATTTT. Its translation is CASSLTHSVSQPQHF. The chain is built from TRBV28 and TRBJ1-5; D ambiguous. The CDR3 length is 15 residues. Germline V gene sequence: CDR1 MDHEN, CDR2 SYDVKM. The ends were cut back, 2 bases at V and 6 bases at J, with 14 bases in the middle.

In this sample, this clonotype turned up many times. The chain combines TRBV27 with TRBJ2-7; 9 positions match TRBD2. This CDR3 is 19 amino acids long. The trim removed 4 bases at V and 2 bases at J, leaving 18 bases unmatched. Germline values: CDR1 MNHEY, CDR2 SMNVEV (reference sequence). In DNA, the CDR3 is TGTGCCAGCAGTTACTCACGACTGCTCGGCGGGGGGGTTCCCTACGAGCAGTACTTC. It codes for CASSYSRLLGGGVPYEQYF.

This clonotype showed up many times. The chain links TRBV5-1 to TRBJ2-7, with 7 bases identical to TRBD2. Germline lookup yields CDR1 SGHRS and CDR2 YFSETQ. The CDR3 has 16 residues. The ends lost 0 bases at V and 1 base at J; junction bases unmatched: 7. CDR3 sequence (DNA): TGCGCCAGCAGCTTGGAAGCTAGCGGATCTTCCTACGAGCAGTACTTC. Residues: CASSLEASGSSYEQYF. Full variable domain (missing parts from reference TRBV5-1 and TRBJ2-7): KAGVTQTPRYLIKTRGQQVTLSCSPISGHRSVSWYQQTPGQGLQFLFEYFSETQRNKGNFPGRFSGRQFSNSRSEMNVSTLELGDSALYLCASSLEASGSSYEQYFGPGTRLTVT.

This clonotype was counted at least ten times. This rearrangement joins TRBV7-9 to TRBJ2-1; 10 nucleotides agree with TRBD2. This CDR3 spans 15 amino acids. Trimming took 5 bases from V and 4 from J; bases not matched to a gene: 5. Per the germline V gene, CDR1 is SEHNR and CDR2 is FQNEAQ (reference sequence). CDR3 in amino acids: CASSIGLADYNEQFF. CDR3 DNA: TGTGCCAGCAGCATTGGACTAGCGGATTACAATGAGCAGTTCTTC. Full variable domain (remainder filled in from reference TRBV7-9 and TRBJ2-1): DTGVSQNPRHKITKRGQNVTFRCDPISEHNRLYWYRQTLGQGPEFLTYFQNEAQLEKSRLLSDRFSAERPKGSFSTLEIQRTEQGDSAMYLCASSIGLADYNEQFFGPGTRLTVL.

The rearrangement uses TRBV27 and TRBJ2-7; D is undetermined. The V gene lost 3 bases and the J gene lost 3 bases, with 12 bases spanning the gap. The CDR3 runs to 14 residues. Germline V gene lookup returns CDR1 MNHEY and CDR2 SMNVEV (reference sequence). The CDR3 spells CASSFRTAVYEQYF. As DNA, the CDR3 is TGTGCCAGCAGTTTCCGGACGGCAGTCTACGAGCAGTACTTC.

This clonotype was counted ten times or more. This chain connects TRBV29-1 to TRBJ2-1; TRBD2 matches at 8 bases. The V gene end was trimmed by 3 bases and the J gene end by 0 bases; junction bases not matched to a gene: 4. Germline-derived CDR1 and CDR2 are SQVTM and ANQGSEA. The CDR3 consists of 15 residues. CDR3 nucleotides: TGCAGCGTTGAGGGCGGGAGGCTCTCCTACAATGAGCAGTTCTTC. This translates into CSVEGGRLSYNEQFF.

This clonotype has a count of ten or more. V is TRBV4-3 and J is TRBJ2-5; D is unresolved. This CDR3 contains 15 residues. Germline assignment: CDR1 LGHNA and CDR2 YSLEER. The germline V and J ends were trimmed by 0 bases and 3 bases, with 11 bases remaining between them. CDR3 sequence: CASSQDRAVEETQYF. DNA for the CDR3: TGCGCCAGCAGCCAAGATAGGGCAGTTGAAGAGACCCAGTACTTC.

There are many counts of this clonotype. The DNA for the CDR3 is TGCAGTGCCGGCCCGGGCGGCACGGGCACAGATACGCAGTATTTT. Protein sequence: CSAGPGGTGTDTQYF. The chain recombines TRBV20-1 with TRBJ2-3; D remains unclear. This CDR3 is 15 amino acids long. Trimming cost V 6 bases and J 1 base, with 17 bases left between them. CDR1 is DFQATT and CDR2 is SNEGSKA in the germline V gene (reference sequence).

There are many counts of this clonotype. CDR3 sequence (DNA): TGTGCCAGCAGACGACGACAGGGTAACACCGGGGAGCTGTTTTTT. It yields the protein CASRRRQGNTGELFF. The genes are TRBV4-2 and TRBJ2-2, with 7 bases matching TRBD1. Trimming removed 6 bases from V and 2 bases from J; junction bases left unmatched: 6. Germline loops: CDR1 LGHNA, CDR2 YNFKEQ. The CDR3 extends over 15 amino acids.

This clonotype has at least ten counts. The chain carries TRBV20-1 and TRBJ2-4, with D possibly TRBD2 on 6 matching bases. V shed 5 bases and J shed 0 bases, with 11 bases lying between them. Germline CDR1 DFQATT, CDR2 SNEGSKA (reference sequence). This CDR3 region has 14 residues. The CDR3 reads CSAQRDSAKNIQYF. The DNA of the CDR3 is TGCAGTGCTCAACGGGACTCAGCCAAAAACATTCAGTACTTC.

Ten or more counts support this clonotype. The chain recombines TRBV20-1 with TRBJ2-1; 11 nucleotides agree with TRBD2. With 6 bases clipped from V and 12 bases from J, the junction kept 13 bases outside the gene matches. Germline-derived CDR1 and CDR2 are DFQATT and SNEGSKA (reference sequence). The CDR3 is 14 amino acids. CDR3 in DNA: TGCAGTGCCCCGACTAGCGGGGTCCTTCTTGGGCAGTTCTTC. It codes for CSAPTSGVLLGQFF.

This clonotype was recorded many times. The chain links TRBV7-2 to TRBJ1-2; D gene ambiguous. Germline lookup yields CDR1 SGHTA and CDR2 FQGNSA. V was pared by 3 bases and J by 4 bases, with 18 bases between. The length of the CDR3 is 16 residues. CDR3 amino acids: CASSFAGSEGIYGYTF. CDR3 sequence (DNA): TGTGCCAGCAGCTTCGCGGGTTCGGAGGGTATCTATGGCTACACCTTC.

This clonotype was picked up many times. The rearrangement uses TRBV29-1 and TRBJ2-1, with 9 bases identical to TRBD2. The CDR3 is made up of 15 amino acids. V gave up 3 bases and J gave up 5 bases; unmatched junction bases: 8. In germline, CDR1 is SQVTM, CDR2 ANQGSEA. The CDR3 loop reads CSVEWAGGLDNEQFF. The CDR3 coding sequence is TGCAGCGTTGAGTGGGCGGGGGGGCTTGACAATGAGCAGTTCTTC.

This clonotype appeared many times. The chain has TRBV29-1 and TRBJ2-1, with D hard to call. V was clipped by 3 bases and J by 0 bases, with 12 bases between them. The CDR3 consists of 15 residues. Germline V CDR1 and CDR2: SQVTM, ANQGSEA. As DNA, the CDR3 is TGCAGCGTTGATGCAGACTGGAGCTCCTACAATGAGCAGTTCTTC. This translates into CSVDADWSSYNEQFF.

This clonotype appeared many times. The gene calls are TRBV5-1 and TRBJ2-1, with a weak D call TRBD1 (7 bases). The CDR3 contains 15 residues. Germline loops: CDR1 SGHRS, CDR2 YFSETQ. V dropped 0 bases and J dropped 7 bases, with 14 bases sitting between them. The CDR3 region is CASSLVSGGRNEQFF. CDR3 in DNA: TGCGCCAGCAGCTTGGTGTCAGGGGGGAGGAATGAGCAGTTCTTC.

The sample holds one count of this clonotype. The chain combines TRBV6-1 with TRBJ1-1; D might be TRBD1 (6 bases). Looked up from germline, CDR1 is MNHNS and CDR2 is SASEGT. V was pared by 5 bases and J by 3 bases, with 19 bases between. The CDR3 contains 16 residues. The DNA for the CDR3 is TGTGCCAGCAGTCCCGCGGTCGGGGGGCGTTACACTGAAGCTTTCTTT. This gives the protein CASSPAVGGRYTEAFF.

This clonotype was seen ten or more times. The V and J genes are TRBV10-3 and TRBJ2-7; D is possibly TRBD1 (6 bases). CDR1 and CDR2 from the germline V gene are ENHRY and SYGVKD. The CDR3 consists of 15 residues. Deletions cut 5 bases from V and 1 base from J, with 15 bases between. The CDR3 DNA is TGTGCCATCAGTACTGGACAGCGATTTTCCTACGAGCAGTACTTC. Translating gives CAISTGQRFSYEQYF.

A word on this clonotype: A clone one base away is much larger, so this may be a read error. V gene TRBV6-5 combines with J gene TRBJ2-1, with 9 positions matching TRBD2. CDR1 is MNHEY, CDR2 SVGAGI, per germline. CDR3 length: 17 amino acids. CDR3 amino acids: CASSSPQIAGVNNEEFF. The CDR3 nucleotides read TGTGCCAGCAGTTCCCCTCAAATAGCGGGAGTTAACAATGAGGAGTTCTTC.

This clonotype appeared many times. This chain uses TRBV6-5 with TRBJ2-2, with 12 nucleotides matching TRBD2. The V segment lost 4 bases and the J segment 0 bases; nucleotides outside the gene matches: 9. This CDR3 region has 19 residues. CDR1 is MNHEY and CDR2 is SVGAGI in the germline V gene. Here the CDR3 DNA reads TGTGCCAGCAGTTCCATGGGGCTAGCGGGAGGGACGAACACCGGGGAGCTGTTTTTT. This codes for CASSSMGLAGGTNTGELFF.

This chain joins TRBV24-1 and TRBJ2-7; 7 bases agree with TRBD2. Germline trimming cut 3 bases from V and 2 bases from J; bases unmatched to any gene: 6. This CDR3 spans 15 amino acids. CDR1 is KGHDR, CDR2 SFDVKD, per germline. CDR3 protein: CATSDAPLAAYEQYF. The CDR3, as DNA: TGTGCCACCAGTGATGCCCCCCTAGCGGCCTACGAGCAGTACTTC.

This clonotype was counted ten times or more. A much larger clone lies a single base off, so this may be a read error. The chain is built from TRBV12-3 or TRBV12-4 and TRBJ1-5, with D hard to call. The germline V and J ends were trimmed by 3 bases and 0 bases, with 3 bases remaining between them. The CDR3 is 13 amino acids. The CDR3, as DNA: TGTGCCAGCAGTTTTAATAGCAATCAGCCCCAGCATTTT. This codes for CASSFNSNQPQHF.

This clonotype was observed at least ten times. The chain employs TRBV7-6 and TRBJ2-3; tentative D call: TRBD1 (6 bases). CDR1 SGHVS and CDR2 FNYEAQ come from the germline V gene. Trimming cost V 2 bases and J 1 base, with 13 bases left between them. The CDR3 consists of 16 residues. CDR3 residues: CASSLQGLTGTDTQYF. CDR3 nucleotides: TGTGCCAGCAGCTTACAGGGGCTTACGGGCACAGATACGCAGTATTTT.

This clonotype showed up many times. The CDR3 bases are TGTGCCAGCAGCTTATTCTCCTCTGGGGCCAACGTCCTGACTTTC. It codes for CASSLFSSGANVLTF. The chain employs TRBV7-2 and TRBJ2-6; D gene ambiguous. V was cut by 2 bases and J by 0 bases, with 5 bases left in between. Germline assignment: CDR1 SGHTA and CDR2 FQGNSA. This CDR3 spans 15 amino acids.

The chain recombines TRBV11-2 with TRBJ1-2; 7 nucleotides line up with TRBD1. Per germline, CDR1 SGHAT and CDR2 FQNNGV. This CDR3 region has 14 residues. V was pared by 3 bases and J by 7 bases, with 8 bases of the junction left unmatched. This chain's CDR3 is CASSFNTGVFGYTF. DNA for the CDR3: TGTGCCAGCAGCTTTAATACAGGGGTCTTTGGCTACACCTTC.

This clonotype was counted many times. The chain employs TRBV29-1 and TRBJ1-1; D call uncertain. Deletions cut 3 bases from V and 5 bases from J, with 13 bases between. In germline, CDR1 is SQVTM, CDR2 ANQGSEA. CDR3 length equals 13 residues. CDR3 DNA: TGCAGCGTTGACCTACCAACGAGGACTGAAGCTTTCTTT. Translating gives CSVDLPTRTEAFF.